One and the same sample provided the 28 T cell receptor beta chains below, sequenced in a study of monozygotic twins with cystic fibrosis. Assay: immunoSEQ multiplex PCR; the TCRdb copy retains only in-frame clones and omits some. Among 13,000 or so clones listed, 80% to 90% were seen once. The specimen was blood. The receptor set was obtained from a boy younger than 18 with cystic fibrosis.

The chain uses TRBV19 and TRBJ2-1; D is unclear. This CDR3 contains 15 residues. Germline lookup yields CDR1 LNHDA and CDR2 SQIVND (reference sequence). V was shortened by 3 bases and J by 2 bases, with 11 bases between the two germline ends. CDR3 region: CASSIRLVAYNEQFF. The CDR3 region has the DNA TGTGCCAGTAGTATCCGGCTAGTAGCCTACAATGAGCAGTTCTTC.

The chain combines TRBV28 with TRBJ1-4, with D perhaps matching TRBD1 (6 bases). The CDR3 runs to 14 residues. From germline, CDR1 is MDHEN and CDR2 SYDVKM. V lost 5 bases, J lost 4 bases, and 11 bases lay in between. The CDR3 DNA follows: TGTGCCAGCAGTCCCGCGGACAGTAATGAAAAACTGTTTTTT. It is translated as CASSPADSNEKLFF.

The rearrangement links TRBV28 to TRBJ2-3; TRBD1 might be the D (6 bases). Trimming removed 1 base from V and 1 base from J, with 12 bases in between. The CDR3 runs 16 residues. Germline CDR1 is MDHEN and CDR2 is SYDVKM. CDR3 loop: CASSLLEAGGTDTQYF. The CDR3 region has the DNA TGTGCCAGCAGTTTATTGGAGGCAGGGGGCACAGATACGCAGTATTTT.

The chain's CDR3 is CASSAALAGNYNEQFF. In DNA, the CDR3 is TGTGCCAGCTCAGCCGCACTAGCGGGGAACTACAATGAGCAGTTCTTC. The genes are TRBV18 and TRBJ2-1; TRBD2 aligns across 10 bases. The V gene end was trimmed by 5 bases and the J gene end by 3 bases; junction bases not matched to a gene: 7. Germline assignment: CDR1 KGHSH and CDR2 LQKENI. The CDR3 covers 16 residues.

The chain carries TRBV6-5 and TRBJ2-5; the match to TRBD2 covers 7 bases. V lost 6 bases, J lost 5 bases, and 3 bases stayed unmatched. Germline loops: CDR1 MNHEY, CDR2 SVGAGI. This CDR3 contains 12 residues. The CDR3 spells CASRLGGETQYF. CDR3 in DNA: TGTGCCAGCAGATTGGGGGGGGAGACCCAGTACTTC.

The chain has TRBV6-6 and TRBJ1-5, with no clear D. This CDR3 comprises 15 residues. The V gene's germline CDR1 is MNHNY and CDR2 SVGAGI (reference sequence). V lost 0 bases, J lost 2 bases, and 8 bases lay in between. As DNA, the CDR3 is TGTGCCAGCAGTTACTCCGGGAATGGCAATCAGCCCCAGCATTTT. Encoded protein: CASSYSGNGNQPQHF.

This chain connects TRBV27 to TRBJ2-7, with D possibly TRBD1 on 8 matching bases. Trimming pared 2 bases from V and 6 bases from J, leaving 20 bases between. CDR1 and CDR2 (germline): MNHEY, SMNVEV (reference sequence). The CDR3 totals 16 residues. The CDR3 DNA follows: TGTGCCAGCAGTTTAGGGGGGGACAGGTTCGGAGCCGAGCAGTACTTC. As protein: CASSLGGDRFGAEQYF.

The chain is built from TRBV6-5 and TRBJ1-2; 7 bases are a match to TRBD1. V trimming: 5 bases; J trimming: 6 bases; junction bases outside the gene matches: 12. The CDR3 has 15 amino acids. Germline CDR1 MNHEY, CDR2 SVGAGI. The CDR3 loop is CASSRDIKTGNGYTF. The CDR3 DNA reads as TGTGCCAGCAGTCGAGATATTAAGACAGGGAATGGCTACACCTTC.

CDR3 amino acids: CASSPGPGRSGTDTQYF. CDR3 DNA sequence: TGTGCCAGCAGCCCGGGACCAGGGAGATCGGGCACAGATACGCAGTATTTT. J is TRBJ2-3 and V is TRBV11-2; the D call may be TRBD1 or TRBD2 (5 bases each). V lost 5 bases and J lost 1, with 19 bases in between. The germline CDR1 and CDR2 sequences are SGHAT and FQNNGV. This CDR3 has 17 amino acids.

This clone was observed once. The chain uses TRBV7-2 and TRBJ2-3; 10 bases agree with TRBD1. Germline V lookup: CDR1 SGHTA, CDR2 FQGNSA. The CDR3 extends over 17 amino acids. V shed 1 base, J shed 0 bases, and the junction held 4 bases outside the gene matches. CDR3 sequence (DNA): TGTGCCAGCAGCTTAGGAGGGACAGGGGCGAGCACAGATACGCAGTATTTT. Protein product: CASSLGGTGASTDTQYF. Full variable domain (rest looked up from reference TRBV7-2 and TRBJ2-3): GAGVSQSPSNKVTEKGKDVELRCDPISGHTALYWYRQSLGQGLEFLIYFQGNSAPDKSGLPSDRFSAERTGGSVSTLTIQRTQQEDSAVYLCASSLGGTGASTDTQYFGPGTRLTVL.

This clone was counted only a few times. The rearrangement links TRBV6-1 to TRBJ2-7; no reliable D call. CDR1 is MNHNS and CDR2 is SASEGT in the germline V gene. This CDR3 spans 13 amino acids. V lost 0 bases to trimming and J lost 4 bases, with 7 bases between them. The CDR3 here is CASSEARLYEQYF. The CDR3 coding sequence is TGTGCCAGCAGTGAAGCGCGGCTGTACGAGCAGTACTTC.

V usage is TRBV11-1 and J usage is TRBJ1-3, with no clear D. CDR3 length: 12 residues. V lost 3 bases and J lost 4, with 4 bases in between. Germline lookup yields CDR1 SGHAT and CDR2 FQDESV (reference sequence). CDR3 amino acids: CASSFTGNTIYF. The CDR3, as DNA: TGTGCCAGCAGCTTCACAGGAAACACCATATATTTT.

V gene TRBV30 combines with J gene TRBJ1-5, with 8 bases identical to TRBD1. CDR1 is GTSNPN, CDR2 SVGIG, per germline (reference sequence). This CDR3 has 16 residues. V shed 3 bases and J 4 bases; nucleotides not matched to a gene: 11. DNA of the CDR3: TGTGCCTGGAGCCCCCAGGGGGCGTTCACTAATCAGCCCCAGCATTTT. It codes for CAWSPQGAFTNQPQHF.

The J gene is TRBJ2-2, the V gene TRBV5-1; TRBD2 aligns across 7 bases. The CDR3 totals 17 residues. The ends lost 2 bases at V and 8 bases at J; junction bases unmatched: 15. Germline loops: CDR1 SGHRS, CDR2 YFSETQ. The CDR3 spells CASSFQTGTTALGELFF. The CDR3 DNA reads TGCGCCAGCAGCTTCCAAACTGGGACTACCGCGTTGGGGGAGCTGTTTTTT. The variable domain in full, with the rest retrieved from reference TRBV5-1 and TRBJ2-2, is KAGVTQTPRYLIKTRGQQVTLSCSPISGHRSVSWYQQTPGQGLQFLFEYFSETQRNKGNFPGRFSGRQFSNSRSEMNVSTLELGDSALYLCASSFQTGTTALGELFFGEGSRLTVL.

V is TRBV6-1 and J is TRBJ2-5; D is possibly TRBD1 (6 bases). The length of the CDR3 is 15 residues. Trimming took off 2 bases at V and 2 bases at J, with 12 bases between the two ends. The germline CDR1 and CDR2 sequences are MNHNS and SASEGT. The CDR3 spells CASSEFTGSQETQYF. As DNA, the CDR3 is TGTGCCAGCAGTGAATTTACAGGGTCGCAAGAGACCCAGTACTTC.

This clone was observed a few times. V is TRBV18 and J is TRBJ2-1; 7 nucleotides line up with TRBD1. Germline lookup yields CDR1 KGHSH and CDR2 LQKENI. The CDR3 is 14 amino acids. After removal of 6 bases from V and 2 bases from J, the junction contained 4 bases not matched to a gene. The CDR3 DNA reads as TGTGCCAGCTCCTCAACAGGGGCCTACAATGAGCAGTTCTTC. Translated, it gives CASSSTGAYNEQFF.

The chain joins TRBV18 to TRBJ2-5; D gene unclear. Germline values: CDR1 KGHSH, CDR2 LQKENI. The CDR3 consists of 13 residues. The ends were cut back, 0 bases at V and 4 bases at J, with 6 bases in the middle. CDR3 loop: CASSPPLRETQYF. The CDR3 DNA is TGTGCCAGCTCACCACCGCTTCGAGAGACCCAGTACTTC.

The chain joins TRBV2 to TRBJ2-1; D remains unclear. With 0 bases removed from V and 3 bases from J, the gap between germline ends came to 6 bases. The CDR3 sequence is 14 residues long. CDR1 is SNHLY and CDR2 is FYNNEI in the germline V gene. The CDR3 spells CASSEAQGYNEQFF. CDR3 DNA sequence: TGTGCCAGCAGTGAAGCGCAAGGCTACAATGAGCAGTTCTTC.

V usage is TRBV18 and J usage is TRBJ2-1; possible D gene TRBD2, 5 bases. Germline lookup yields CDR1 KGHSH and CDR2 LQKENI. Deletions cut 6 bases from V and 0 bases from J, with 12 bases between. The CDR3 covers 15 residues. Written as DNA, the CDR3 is TGTGCCAGCTCTAAAGAGGCGGGCTCCTACAATGAGCAGTTCTTC. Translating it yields CASSKEAGSYNEQFF. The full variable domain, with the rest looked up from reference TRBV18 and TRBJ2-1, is NAGVMQNPRHLVRRRGQEARLRCSPMKGHSHVYWYRQLPEEGLKFMVYLQKENIIDESGMPKERFSAEFPKEGPSILRIQQVVRGDSAAYFCASSKEAGSYNEQFFGPGTRLTVL.

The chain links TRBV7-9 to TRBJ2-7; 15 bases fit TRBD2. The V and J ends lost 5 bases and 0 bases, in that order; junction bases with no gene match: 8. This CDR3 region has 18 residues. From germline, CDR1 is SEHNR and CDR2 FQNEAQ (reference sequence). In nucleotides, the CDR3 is TGTGCCAGCAGCCTGGGACTAGCGGGGGGCCAAAGCTCCTACGAGCAGTACTTC. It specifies CASSLGLAGGQSSYEQYF.

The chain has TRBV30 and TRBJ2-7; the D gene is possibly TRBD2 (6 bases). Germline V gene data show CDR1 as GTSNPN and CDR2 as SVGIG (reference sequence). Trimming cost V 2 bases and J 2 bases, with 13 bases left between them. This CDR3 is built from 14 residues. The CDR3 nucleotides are TGTGCCTGGAGTACTACTAGCCGACCCTACGAGCAGTACTTC. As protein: CAWSTTSRPYEQYF.

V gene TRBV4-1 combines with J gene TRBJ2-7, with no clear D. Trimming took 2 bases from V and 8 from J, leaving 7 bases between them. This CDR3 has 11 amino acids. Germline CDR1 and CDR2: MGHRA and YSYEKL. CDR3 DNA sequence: TGCGCCAGCAGCCAATTTTGCCAGCAGTACTTC. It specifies CASSQFCQQYF.

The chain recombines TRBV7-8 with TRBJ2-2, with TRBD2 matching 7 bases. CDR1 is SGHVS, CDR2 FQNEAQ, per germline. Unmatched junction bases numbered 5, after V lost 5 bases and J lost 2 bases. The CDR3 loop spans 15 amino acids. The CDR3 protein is CASSIRDYNTGELFF. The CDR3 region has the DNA TGTGCCAGCAGCATCCGGGACTATAACACCGGGGAGCTGTTTTTT.

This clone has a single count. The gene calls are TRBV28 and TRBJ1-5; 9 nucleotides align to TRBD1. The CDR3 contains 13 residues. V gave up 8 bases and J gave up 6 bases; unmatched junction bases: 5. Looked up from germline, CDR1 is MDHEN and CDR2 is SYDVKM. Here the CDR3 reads CASRTGGGQPQHF. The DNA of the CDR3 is TGTGCCAGCCGAACAGGGGGCGGTCAGCCCCAGCATTTT.

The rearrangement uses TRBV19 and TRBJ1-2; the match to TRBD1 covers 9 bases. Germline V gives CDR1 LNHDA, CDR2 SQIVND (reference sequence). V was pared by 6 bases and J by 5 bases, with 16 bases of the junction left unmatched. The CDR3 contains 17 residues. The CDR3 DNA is TGTGCCAGTAGCCCCACCCACGGAACAGGGGGCAGGTATGGCTACACCTTC. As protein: CASSPTHGTGGRYGYTF.

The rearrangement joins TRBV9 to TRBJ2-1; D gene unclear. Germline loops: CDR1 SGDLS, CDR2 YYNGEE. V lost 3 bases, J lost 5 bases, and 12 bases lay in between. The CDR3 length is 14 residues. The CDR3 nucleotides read TGTGCCAGCAGCGGTGGGTTTCTGAACAATGAGCAGTTCTTC. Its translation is CASSGGFLNNEQFF.

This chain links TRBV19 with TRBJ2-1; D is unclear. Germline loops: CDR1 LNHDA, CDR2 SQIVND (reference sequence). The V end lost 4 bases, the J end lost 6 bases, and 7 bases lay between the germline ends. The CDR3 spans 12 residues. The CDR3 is CASSTGPNEQFF. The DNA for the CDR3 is TGTGCCAGTAGTACAGGTCCCAATGAGCAGTTCTTC.

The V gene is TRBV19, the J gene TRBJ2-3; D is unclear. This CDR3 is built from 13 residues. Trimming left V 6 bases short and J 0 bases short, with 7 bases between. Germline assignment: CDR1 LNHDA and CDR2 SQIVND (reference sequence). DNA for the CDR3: TGTGCCAGTAGCCCGACTAGCACAGATACGCAGTATTTT. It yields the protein CASSPTSTDTQYF.